This TCR beta chain was recorded in a study of T cell repertoires in cytomegalovirus infection. TCRdb re-called the reads through MiXCR, storing one row per CDR3 protein. The sample yields fewer than 550,000 distinct CDR3 sequences, approximately 33% seen once. Unmatched junction bases numbered 6, after V lost 7 bases and J lost 3 bases. This CDR3 is 14 amino acids long. Germline CDR1 and CDR2: LGHNT and FRNRAP. The sample taken for sequencing was PBMCs. The TCR sequence derives from a human donor in good health (CMV status not recorded). Some clones in this sample may be carry-over from other donors' samples. The V gene is TRBV12-5, the J gene TRBJ1-5; TRBD1 matches at 7 bases. The CDR3 sequence: CASVPTGNNQPQHF. As DNA, the CDR3 is TGTGCTAGTGTCCCGACAGGGAACAATCAGCCCCAGCATTTT.